This T cell receptor beta chain emerged from a study of tissue T cells after allogeneic stem cell transplantation. Findings of the study overall: Anatomically similar tissues had similar TCR repertoires within each patient.

As regards this clone: Antigen unknown. Gene names follow the mouse nomenclature.

TCRbeta CDR3 was sequenced at survey depth with template counts. Assay used: immunoSEQ multiplex PCR; TCRdb lists only in-frame clones, some missing. Here the sample spans some 3,700 clones, approximately 45% being singletons. The time point denotes: mouse harvest day 14 after allogeneic transplant. Mouse grafts combined 10^7 T-cell-depleted bone marrow cells with 10^6 splenic CD5+ T cells. The source of this sequence is a female BALB/c mouse given C57BL/6 T cells with graft-versus-host disease after an allogeneic hematopoietic cell transplant. Material: gut tissue.

The CDR3: CASSDRGVEQYF. The part of the CDR3 DNA that was read is TGTGCCAGCAGTGATAGGGGGGTTGAACAGTAC. The J gene is TRBJ2-7, the V gene TRBV13-3, with D perhaps matching TRBD1 or TRBD2 (6 bases each). The read halts 1 residue ahead of the CDR3 end, with the missing end drawn from the germline J gene. This CDR3 region has 12 residues. V shed 1 base and J shed 6 bases, with 8 bases lying between them. Germline V lookup: CDR1 NNHDY, CDR2 SYVADS.